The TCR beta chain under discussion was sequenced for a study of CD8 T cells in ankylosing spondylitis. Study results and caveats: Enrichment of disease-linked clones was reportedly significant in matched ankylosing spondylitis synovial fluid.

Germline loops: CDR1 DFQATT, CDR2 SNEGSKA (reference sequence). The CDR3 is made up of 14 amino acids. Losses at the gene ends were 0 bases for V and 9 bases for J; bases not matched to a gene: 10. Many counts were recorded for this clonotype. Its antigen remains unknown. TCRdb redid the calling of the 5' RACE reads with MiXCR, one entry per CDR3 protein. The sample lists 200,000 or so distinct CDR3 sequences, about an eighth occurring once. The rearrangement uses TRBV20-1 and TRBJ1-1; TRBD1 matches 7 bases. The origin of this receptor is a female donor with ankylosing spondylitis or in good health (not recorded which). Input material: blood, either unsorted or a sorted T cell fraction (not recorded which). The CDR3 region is CSARDWSETGQAFF. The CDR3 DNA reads TGCAGTGCTAGAGATTGGTCGGAGACAGGGCAAGCTTTCTTT.